These T cell receptor beta chains were read from a single sample in a study of OX40 agonist ivuxolimab in advanced cancers. Profiling relied on immunoSEQ multiplex PCR, and the TCRdb table lists in-frame clones only, not all of them. The sample holds around 82,000 clones, less than 90% seen once. Sequences were derived from CD4+ or CD8+ T cells sorted from blood, sampled in a trial of the OX40 agonist ivuxolimab. Every receptor here comes from an adult with an advanced solid tumor such as melanoma, head and neck, liver or kidney cancer. Each CDR3 is given with its conserved first and last residue. D genes are given only for firm matches. The size of a clone is reported for some rows only, either as once, few or many, or as a class for expanded clones.

size: NA
V: TRBV19
J: TRBJ2-1
D: TRBD2
DNA: TGTGCCAGTAGTATTTGGGCGGGAGGGCCGAAGAATGAGCAGTTCTTC
CDR3: CASSIWAGGPKNEQFF

size: NA
V: TRBV6-1
J: TRBJ2-3
D: TRBD2
DNA: TGTGCCAGCAGTGACGTGAGCGGGGGGGGCACAGATACGCAGTATTTT
CDR3: CASSDVSGGGTDTQYF

size: NA
V: TRBV4-1
J: TRBJ2-5
D: NA
DNA: TGCGCCAGCAGTCATACATTCAGCGCCTATCAAGAGACCCAGTACTTC
CDR3: CASSHTFSAYQETQYF

size: NA
V: TRBV30
J: TRBJ2-4
D: TRBD2
DNA: TGTGCCTCTAGCGGGAGGGAAAACATTCAGTACTTC
CDR3: CASSGRENIQYF

size: NA
V: TRBV30
J: TRBJ2-7
D: TRBD2
DNA: TGTGCCTGGAGTGTTAGCGCGGGAGGCTACGAGCAGTACTTC
CDR3: CAWSVSAGGYEQYF

size: NA
V: TRBV7-2
J: TRBJ2-6
D: NA
DNA: TGTGCCAGCAGCTTAGCATCGGTCGGAGGGGCCAACGTCCTGACTTTC
CDR3: CASSLASVGGANVLTF

size: NA
V: TRBV10-1
J: TRBJ1-1
D: NA
DNA: TGCGCCAGCAGTGAAGGCCGGGGCACTGAAGCTTTCTTT
CDR3: CASSEGRGTEAFF

size: NA
V: TRBV10-2
J: TRBJ2-7
D: TRBD1
DNA: TGCGCCAGCAGTCCCCAGGGGGTCTACGAGCAGTACTTC
CDR3: CASSPQGVYEQYF

size: NA
V: TRBV18
J: TRBJ2-2
D: NA
DNA: TGTGCCAGCTCCGTCGGGGCGAACACCGGGGAGCTGTTTTTT
CDR3: CASSVGANTGELFF

size: NA
V: TRBV2
J: TRBJ1-5
D: NA
DNA: TGTGCCAGCAGTGCTGCCACCACTAGCAATCAGCCCCAGCATTTT
CDR3: CASSAATTSNQPQHF

size: NA
V: TRBV28
J: TRBJ2-1
D: TRBD2
DNA: TGTGCCAGCGGTGGGAGGGAGGGCCGCAATGAGCAGTTCTTC
CDR3: CASGGREGRNEQFF

size: NA
V: TRBV15
J: TRBJ1-5
D: TRBD1
DNA: TGTGCCACCAGCAGAGCCACGACAGGGTGGCCCAATCAGCCCCAGCATTTT
CDR3: CATSRATTGWPNQPQHF

size: NA
V: TRBV7-8
J: TRBJ2-2
D: TRBD2
DNA: TGTGCCAGCAGCCCCCGCGGGGGGGCGAACGGGGAGCTGTTTTTT
CDR3: CASSPRGGANGELFF

size: NA
V: TRBV7-9
J: TRBJ1-1
D: TRBD1
DNA: TGTGCCAGCAGCGCACAGGGGGGGAGCACTGAAGCTTTCTTT
CDR3: CASSAQGGSTEAFF

size: NA
V: TRBV25-1
J: TRBJ2-1
D: NA
DNA: TGTGCCAGCAGTGAATTCCGTTCCAGCTCCTACAATGAGCAGTTCTTC
CDR3: CASSEFRSSSYNEQFF

size: NA
V: TRBV10-3
J: TRBJ1-1
D: TRBD1
DNA: TGTGCCATCAGGAAAGGACAGGGGACTATGAACACTGAAGCTTTCTTT
CDR3: CAIRKGQGTMNTEAFF

size: NA
V: TRBV6-6
J: TRBJ1-1
D: NA
DNA: TGTGCCAGCAGCCCAAGCGACAGGCGAGAAGCTTTCTTT
CDR3: CASSPSDRREAFF

size: NA
V: TRBV29-1
J: TRBJ2-7
D: TRBD2
DNA: TGCAGCGTTAGAACTTCAGCGGGAGGAATCTACGAGCAGTACTTC
CDR3: CSVRTSAGGIYEQYF

size: NA
V: TRBV7-8
J: TRBJ2-1
D: TRBD2
DNA: TGTGCCAGCAGCTTATCAGCGGGACGGCAGTTCTTC
CDR3: CASSLSAGRQFF

size: NA
V: TRBV9
J: TRBJ2-1
D: NA
DNA: TGTGCCAGCAGCGTAAGCCCGAACAGTCGCTCCTACAATGAGCAGTTCTTC
CDR3: CASSVSPNSRSYNEQFF

size: once
V: TRBV10-2
J: TRBJ2-5
D: NA
DNA: TGCGCCAGCAGTGAGGTCCGGGGGGAGACCCAGTACTTC
CDR3: CASSEVRGETQYF

size: NA
V: TRBV11-2
J: TRBJ2-2
D: TRBD1
DNA: TGTGCCAGCAGCCCCGCTAGCGGACAGGGGGACCGGGAGCTGTTTTTT
CDR3: CASSPASGQGDRELFF

size: few
V: TRBV7-9
J: TRBJ2-1
D: TRBD2
DNA: TGTGCCAGCAGCCACGGTGGGGGGAGGGATGAGCAGTTCTTC
CDR3: CASSHGGGRDEQFF

size: NA
V: TRBV11-2
J: TRBJ2-3
D: TRBD1
DNA: TGTGCCAGCAGCTGGGGCGATAGGACAGGGAACACAGATACGCAGTATTTT
CDR3: CASSWGDRTGNTDTQYF

size: once
V: TRBV6-5
J: TRBJ2-7
D: TRBD1
DNA: TGTGCCAGCATTTTATCCGGGACAGGGTCCGGCGAGCAGTACTTC
CDR3: CASILSGTGSGEQYF

size: NA
V: TRBV5-1
J: TRBJ1-2
D: NA
DNA: TGCGCCAGCAGCCCCACCGAGGGGGGCTACACCTTC
CDR3: CASSPTEGGYTF

size: NA
V: TRBV6-1
J: TRBJ1-1
D: NA
DNA: TGTGCCAGCAGTGAATGGGATACTGAAGCTTTCTTT
CDR3: CASSEWDTEAFF

size: NA
V: TRBV11-2
J: TRBJ1-4
D: NA
DNA: TGTGCCAGCAGCCCCCAGTCGGGGATAAGTAATGAAAAACTGTTTTTT
CDR3: CASSPQSGISNEKLFF

size: NA
V: TRBV7-9
J: TRBJ2-7
D: NA
DNA: TGTGCCAGCAGCTTCAACTCGCGGACGGACAGTGAGCAGTACTTC
CDR3: CASSFNSRTDSEQYF

size: NA
V: TRBV28
J: TRBJ2-1
D: NA
DNA: TGTGCCAGCAGTTCCGGGACACTGGGCGGGAGAGGCCCCAATGAGCAGTTCTTC
CDR3: CASSSGTLGGRGPNEQFF

size: NA
V: TRBV11-2
J: TRBJ2-7
D: NA
DNA: TGTGCCAGCAGCCATGGGACCGCTAGCTCCTACGAGCAGTACTTC
CDR3: CASSHGTASSYEQYF

size: NA
V: TRBV7-8
J: TRBJ1-1
D: NA
DNA: TGTGCCAGCAGCTTGAGATGGGGGAACACTGAAGCTTTCTTT
CDR3: CASSLRWGNTEAFF

size: NA
V: TRBV11-3
J: TRBJ2-1
D: NA
DNA: TGTGCCAGCAACCCCGGGACTCCGAATGAGCAGTTCTTC
CDR3: CASNPGTPNEQFF

size: NA
V: TRBV6-6
J: TRBJ2-5
D: TRBD1
DNA: TGTGCCAGCAGTTACGACAGGGGAGAGACCCAGTACTTC
CDR3: CASSYDRGETQYF

size: once
V: TRBV6-6
J: TRBJ2-7
D: NA
DNA: TGTGCCAGCTCGGACCCGGGGGAGCAGTACTTC
CDR3: CASSDPGEQYF

size: once
V: TRBV11-2
J: TRBJ1-1
D: TRBD1
DNA: TGTGCCAGCAGCCTCTTACAGGGGGCGCTGGACGGTGAAGCTTTCTTT
CDR3: CASSLLQGALDGEAFF

size: NA
V: TRBV7-9
J: TRBJ1-2
D: NA
DNA: TGTGCCAGCAGCTCCCCCTCGGGGGAGGTTGGCTACACCTTC
CDR3: CASSSPSGEVGYTF

size: NA
V: TRBV7-3
J: TRBJ2-3
D: TRBD2
DNA: TGTGCCAGCAGCTCTACTAGCGTTAGCACAGATACGCAGTATTTT
CDR3: CASSSTSVSTDTQYF

size: NA
V: TRBV30
J: TRBJ1-1
D: NA
DNA: TGTGCCTGGAGTATTGAGGTCATGAACACTGAAGCTTTCTTT
CDR3: CAWSIEVMNTEAFF

size: NA
V: TRBV11-3
J: TRBJ2-4
D: TRBD1
DNA: TGTGCCAGCAGCCCGGGACAGGGGGAAGGCATTCAGTACTTC
CDR3: CASSPGQGEGIQYF

size: NA
V: TRBV5-8
J: TRBJ1-1
D: TRBD1
DNA: TGTGCCAGCACCTTCTGGACAGGGCGGACTGAAGCTTTCTTT
CDR3: CASTFWTGRTEAFF

size: NA
V: TRBV19
J: TRBJ1-2
D: TRBD1
DNA: TGTGCCAGTAGTGGCCGGGACAGGGTGGCTAACTATGGCTACACCTTC
CDR3: CASSGRDRVANYGYTF

size: NA
V: TRBV5-4
J: TRBJ1-3
D: NA
DNA: TGTGCCAGCAGTCTCTGGGGGGGGGCCTCTGGAAACACCATATATTTT
CDR3: CASSLWGGASGNTIYF

size: NA
V: TRBV27
J: TRBJ2-1
D: NA
DNA: TGTGCCAGCAGTTTAATCGGAAGTTCGGGGCAGTTCTTC
CDR3: CASSLIGSSGQFF

size: NA
V: TRBV29-1
J: TRBJ1-5
D: NA
DNA: TGCAGCGTTGCGGGAGGGGGTAGTCAGCCCCAGCATTTT
CDR3: CSVAGGGSQPQHF

size: NA
V: TRBV27
J: TRBJ1-4
D: NA
DNA: TGTGCCAGCAGTTTATCGGGGTGGGGAAAACTGTTTTTT
CDR3: CASSLSGWGKLFF

size: NA
V: TRBV27
J: TRBJ1-1
D: NA
DNA: TGTGCCAGCAGTGGATCACCAGGTCTGGCTGAAGCTTTCTTT
CDR3: CASSGSPGLAEAFF

size: NA
V: TRBV27
J: TRBJ2-7
D: TRBD2
DNA: TGTGCCAGCAGATCGGGACTAGCGCTTGGGGAGCAGTACTTC
CDR3: CASRSGLALGEQYF

size: NA
V: TRBV13
J: TRBJ2-1
D: NA
DNA: TGTGCCAGCAGCTTACAGGGGGGGGCCTACAATGAGCAGTTCTTC
CDR3: CASSLQGGAYNEQFF

size: once
V: TRBV4-1
J: TRBJ2-7
D: TRBD1
DNA: TGCGCCAGCAGCCTACCGGGACAGGGGTACGAGCAGTACTTC
CDR3: CASSLPGQGYEQYF

size: NA
V: TRBV30
J: TRBJ1-5
D: NA
DNA: TGTGCCTGGAGCGGAGCTAGGACAGTAAATCAGCCCCAGCATTTT
CDR3: CAWSGARTVNQPQHF

size: NA
V: TRBV28
J: TRBJ1-5
D: NA
DNA: TGTGCCAGCACCCCACAGGGTCACAATCAGCCCCAGCATTTT
CDR3: CASTPQGHNQPQHF

size: once
V: TRBV5-4
J: TRBJ2-1
D: NA
DNA: TGTGCCAGCAGCTTGGTGGAGGAGCAGTTCTTC
CDR3: CASSLVEEQFF

size: NA
V: TRBV6-1
J: TRBJ2-2
D: NA
DNA: TGTGCCAGCAGTGAATTGGGAGAGGAGCTGTTTTTT
CDR3: CASSELGEELFF

size: many
V: TRBV5-6
J: TRBJ2-3
D: NA
DNA: TGTGCCAGCAGCTTGGATTCAGGGGATACGCAGTATTTT
CDR3: CASSLDSGDTQYF

size: NA
V: TRBV7-9
J: TRBJ2-7
D: NA
DNA: TGTGCCAGCAGCTTAGCGCAGGGCACTGCCTCCTACGAGCAGTACTTC
CDR3: CASSLAQGTASYEQYF

size: NA
V: TRBV4-1
J: TRBJ1-1
D: NA
DNA: TGCGCCAGCAGCCAATTCCTTGCGGTGAACACTGAAGCTTTCTTT
CDR3: CASSQFLAVNTEAFF

size: NA
V: TRBV28
J: TRBJ2-1
D: TRBD2
DNA: TGTGCCAGCGGGTGGACTAGCTCCTACAATGAGCAGTTCTTC
CDR3: CASGWTSSYNEQFF

size: NA
V: TRBV6-5
J: TRBJ2-7
D: TRBD1
DNA: TGTGCCAGCAGTTGGACAGGGGGCGGCGAGCAGTACTTC
CDR3: CASSWTGGGEQYF